The 27 T cell receptor beta chains reported below all come from one sample, sequenced in a study of T cell responses to AZD1222 COVID-19 vaccine. Using immunoSEQ multiplex PCR, the repertoire was profiled, and TCRdb retains in-frame clones only, with some absent. The sample lists some 180,000 clones; just over 90% were seen once. Here the sequenced sample was peripheral blood, taken 28 days after the second AZD1222 dose. The receptors come from an adult who received the AZD1222 COVID-19 vaccine.

This clone has only one observation. J is TRBJ1-2 and V is TRBV7-6, with 7 bases identical to TRBD1. This CDR3 contains 14 residues. Germline V gene lookup returns CDR1 SGHVS and CDR2 FNYEAQ. The V segment lost 5 bases and the J segment 3 bases; nucleotides outside the gene matches: 6. The CDR3, as DNA: TGTGCCAGCAGCCCGAGCGGGACAGACTATGGCTACACCTTC. Residues: CASSPSGTDYGYTF.

The chain joins TRBV4-1 to TRBJ1-1; TRBD1 agrees at 9 bases. CDR1 and CDR2 (germline): MGHRA, YSYEKL. The J segment lost 0 bases and the V segment lost 4 bases, leaving 9 bases of the junction unmatched. The CDR3 consists of 17 residues. The DNA for the CDR3 is TGCGCCAGCAGCCTCGGGACAGGGCTTGTCATGAACACTGAAGCTTTCTTT. Protein: CASSLGTGLVMNTEAFF.

V gene TRBV30 combines with J gene TRBJ1-1; D is perhaps TRBD1 (6 bases). V was cut by 3 bases and J by 3 bases, with 23 bases left in between. Germline V lookup: CDR1 GTSNPN, CDR2 SVGIG (reference sequence). This CDR3 is built from 17 residues. The CDR3 sequence is CAWRRGLGGFLDTEAFF. CDR3 sequence (DNA): TGTGCCTGGAGAAGGGGGTTAGGAGGGTTTCTAGACACTGAAGCTTTCTTT.

The CDR3 nucleotides are TGTGCCAGCAGTGAATTTCGAGGACAGTCGAACACTGAAGCTTTCTTT. Protein: CASSEFRGQSNTEAFF. The chain recombines TRBV25-1 with TRBJ1-1; TRBD1 is a possible D gene (6 bases). The CDR3 consists of 16 residues. CDR1 and CDR2 from the germline V gene are MGHDK and SYGVNS. V was trimmed by 1 base and J by 1 base, leaving 13 bases between them.

The V call is TRBV9, the J call TRBJ1-5; weak D call: TRBD1 (6 bases). Germline V CDR1 and CDR2: SGDLS, YYNGEE. The CDR3 is 16 amino acids. V lost 0 bases and J lost 3, with 13 bases in between. CDR3 region: CASSVGAGADNQPQHF. For the CDR3, the DNA is TGTGCCAGCAGCGTAGGAGCAGGGGCTGACAATCAGCCCCAGCATTTT.

The rearrangement joins TRBV29-1 to TRBJ2-1, with unresolved D. The CDR3 has 12 amino acids. Germline assignment: CDR1 SQVTM and CDR2 ANQGSEA. Trimming pared 4 bases from V and 4 bases from J, leaving 8 bases between. The chain's CDR3 is CSVGGGYNEQFF. CDR3 sequence (DNA): TGCAGCGTTGGAGGCGGTTACAATGAGCAGTTCTTC.

In this sample, this clone turned up once. The chain links TRBV10-2 to TRBJ2-2; 10 nucleotides line up with TRBD1. This CDR3 contains 15 residues. The junction had 7 bases not matched to a gene; V was cut back by 9 bases and J by 3 bases. Germline CDR1 reads WSHSY; CDR2 reads SAAADI. The CDR3 region has the DNA TGCGCCAGTCGTGACAGGGGGCGCCACACCGGGGAGCTGTTTTTT. It translates to CASRDRGRHTGELFF.

The J gene is TRBJ1-5, the V gene TRBV27; TRBD1 agrees at 7 bases. CDR1 MNHEY and CDR2 SMNVEV come from the germline V gene (reference sequence). This CDR3 is 14 amino acids long. J lost 4 bases, V lost 9 bases, and 9 bases had no gene match. CDR3 nucleotides: TGTGCCAGTTCCTTCGGGACAGCAAATCAGCCCCAGCATTTT. Its translation is CASSFGTANQPQHF.

The V call is TRBV6-5, the J call TRBJ1-4, with D perhaps matching TRBD1 (5 bases). Germline V gene lookup returns CDR1 MNHEY and CDR2 SVGAGI. The V gene lost 6 bases and the J gene lost 5 bases, with 13 bases spanning the gap. CDR3 length equals 14 residues. The CDR3 region has the DNA TGTGCCAGCAGACTTCCGGGACGCAATGAAAAACTGTTTTTT. Its protein product is CASRLPGRNEKLFF.

The V and J genes are TRBV6-1 and TRBJ1-3; D is unresolved. Trimming cost V 2 bases and J 0 bases, with 5 bases left between them. Germline CDR1 is MNHNS and CDR2 is SASEGT. There are 14 residues in the CDR3. In nucleotides, the CDR3 is TGTGCCAGCAGTGAAACGATCTCTGGAAACACCATATATTTT. It codes for CASSETISGNTIYF.

The chain carries TRBV24-1 and TRBJ2-1, with D perhaps matching TRBD1 (6 bases). Germline lookup yields CDR1 KGHDR and CDR2 SFDVKD. V was trimmed by 0 bases and J by 10 bases, leaving 9 bases between them. This CDR3 spans 13 amino acids. The CDR3 reads CATSDLPGTEQFF. CDR3 nucleotides: TGTGCCACCAGTGATTTGCCGGGGACAGAGCAGTTCTTC.

The chain employs TRBV9 and TRBJ2-3; perhaps TRBD1 as D (5 bases). The CDR3 is 15 residues long. CDR1 and CDR2 (germline): SGDLS, YYNGEE. V dropped 0 bases and J dropped 1 base, with 9 bases sitting between them. CDR3 sequence reads: CASSVGAGRTDTQYF. The CDR3 DNA reads as TGTGCCAGCAGCGTAGGGGCAGGGCGCACAGATACGCAGTATTTT.

The CDR3 reads CASSSGRSSNQPQHF. CDR3 nucleotide sequence: TGTGCCAGCAGCTCGGGGCGTTCTAGCAATCAGCCCCAGCATTTT. This chain joins TRBV5-6 and TRBJ1-5; tentative D call: TRBD1 (5 bases). Between the trimmed V and J ends, which lost 3 bases and 0 bases, there was a span of 10 bases. Germline V lookup: CDR1 SGHDT, CDR2 YYEEEE. CDR3 length: 15 residues. The whole variable domain, filled in from reference TRBV5-6 and TRBJ1-5, reads DAGVTQSPTHLIKTRGQQVTLRCSPKSGHDTVSWYQQALGQGPQFIFQYYEEEERQRGNFPDRFSGHQFPNYSSELNVNALLLGDSALYLCASSSGRSSNQPQHFGDGTRLSIL.

The J gene is TRBJ1-4, the V gene TRBV6-5, with D maybe TRBD1 (6 bases). V was trimmed by 8 bases and J by 2 bases, leaving 12 bases between them. This CDR3 spans 14 amino acids. Germline values: CDR1 MNHEY, CDR2 SVGAGI. CDR3 in amino acids: CASSQGGTNEKLFF. CDR3 nucleotides: TGTGCCAGCTCCCAAGGGGGGACTAATGAAAAACTGTTTTTT.

V gene TRBV4-3 combines with J gene TRBJ1-4; D ambiguous. The germline V and J ends were trimmed by 3 bases and 8 bases, with 16 bases remaining between them. The CDR3 has 15 amino acids. Looked up from germline, CDR1 is LGHNA and CDR2 is YSLEER. The CDR3 region is CASSQIRRVREKLFF. In DNA, the CDR3 is TGCGCCAGCAGCCAGATTCGGAGGGTCAGGGAAAAACTGTTTTTT.

This clone has just one count. The CDR3 DNA reads as TGTGCCAGCAGCTTAGCGGGGACAGGCCCGGCCGATCAGCCCCAGCATTTT. Residues: CASSLAGTGPADQPQHF. The V and J genes are TRBV7-9 and TRBJ1-5, with TRBD1 matching 8 bases. Germline lookup yields CDR1 SEHNR and CDR2 FQNEAQ (reference sequence). CDR3 length: 17 residues. V trimming: 0 bases; J trimming: 5 bases; junction bases outside the gene matches: 9.

The chain uses TRBV6-5 and TRBJ2-7, with D maybe TRBD2 (5 bases). This CDR3 contains 13 residues. Trimming pared 6 bases from V and 2 bases from J, leaving 11 bases between. The germline CDR1 and CDR2 sequences are MNHEY and SVGAGI. This CDR3 is CASRTDGTYEQYF. The CDR3 coding sequence is TGTGCCAGCAGAACTGACGGGACCTACGAGCAGTACTTC.

The chain couples TRBV11-1 to TRBJ1-2; no firm D call. The CDR3 has 16 amino acids. CDR1 and CDR2 (germline): SGHAT, FQDESV (reference sequence). V shed 4 bases and J shed 7 bases, with 22 bases lying between them. The CDR3 sequence is CASSSGRRRPSGGYTF. The CDR3, as DNA: TGTGCCAGCAGCTCCGGACGGAGACGCCCTTCTGGTGGCTACACCTTC.

This clone appeared once. The chain recombines TRBV25-1 with TRBJ1-6; D possibly corresponds to TRBD1 (5 bases). V was trimmed by 5 bases and J by 10 bases, leaving 18 bases between them. The length of the CDR3 is 15 residues. The germline V gene has CDR1 MGHDK and CDR2 SYGVNS. The CDR3 is CASSPPDGAESPLHF. The CDR3 bases are TGTGCCAGCAGTCCCCCCGACGGGGCGGAATCACCCCTCCACTTT.

The genes are TRBV7-9 and TRBJ2-3; tentatively, D is TRBD1 (6 bases). The CDR3 is 19 residues long. CDR1 and CDR2 from the germline V gene are SEHNR and FQNEAQ (reference sequence). The V end was cut by 4 bases, the J end by 0 bases, with 23 bases between. The CDR3 sequence: CASSSHLGTPLGSTDTQYF. CDR3 DNA sequence: TGTGCCAGCAGCTCGCACCTCGGGACACCCCTTGGGAGCACAGATACGCAGTATTTT.

This chain uses TRBV6-2 or TRBV6-3 with TRBJ2-1; TRBD2 matches 10 bases. CDR3 length: 15 amino acids. CDR1 and CDR2 (germline): MNHEY, SVGEGT. With 5 bases clipped from V and 6 bases from J, the junction kept 7 bases outside the gene matches. This chain's CDR3 is CASSALAGVRNEQFF. The CDR3 DNA sequence: TGTGCCAGCAGTGCTCTAGCGGGAGTACGCAATGAGCAGTTCTTC.

About this clone: The germline gene is not matched at one end of the junction; a read error may be the cause. The CDR3 reads CASSAAGTSLIF. The CDR3 DNA reads as TGTGCCAGCAGCGCGGCCGGGACTAGTTTGATCTTC. The chain couples TRBV9 to TRBJ2-1, with 8 bases matching TRBD2. This CDR3 region has 12 residues. Looked up from germline, CDR1 is SGDLS and CDR2 is YYNGEE.

V and J are TRBV9 and TRBJ2-3; D not certain. CDR3 length equals 11 residues. Per germline, CDR1 SGDLS and CDR2 YYNGEE. V lost 4 bases and J 6 bases, leaving 6 bases between the germline ends. The DNA of the CDR3 is TGTGCCAGCAGCATTGGGGATACGCAGTATTTT. It is translated as CASSIGDTQYF.

This sequence joins TRBV7-8 and TRBJ1-6; perhaps TRBD1 as D (6 bases). The CDR3 covers 15 residues. The germline V gene has CDR1 SGHVS and CDR2 FQNEAQ. V gave up 2 bases and J gave up 7 bases, with 12 bases separating them. The CDR3 spells CASSLRHRENSPLHF. The DNA of the CDR3 is TGTGCCAGCAGCTTACGGCACAGGGAGAATTCACCCCTCCACTTT. The whole variable domain, filled in from reference TRBV7-8 and TRBJ1-6, reads GAGVSQSPRYKVAKRGQDVALRCDPISGHVSLFWYQQALGQGPEFLTYFQNEAQLDKSGLPSDRFFAERPEGSVSTLKIQRTQQEDSAVYLCASSLRHRENSPLHFGNGTRLTVT.

This chain's CDR3 is CASSGPVYNEQFF. CDR3 nucleotides: TGTGCCAGCAGTGGGCCCGTATACAATGAGCAGTTCTTC. The V and J genes are TRBV2 and TRBJ2-1; D remains ambiguous. Germline assignment: CDR1 SNHLY and CDR2 FYNNEI. This CDR3 is 13 amino acids long. V was clipped by 4 bases and J by 4 bases, with 8 bases between them.

The chain has TRBV9 and TRBJ1-5; D ambiguous. CDR3 size: 15 residues. The V gene lost 2 bases and the J gene lost 4 bases, with 13 bases spanning the gap. Germline lookup yields CDR1 SGDLS and CDR2 YYNGEE. The CDR3 DNA follows: TGTGCCAGCAGCGTCGGGAAGGGTCCTAATCAGCCCCAGCATTTT. Protein product: CASSVGKGPNQPQHF.

This clone occurred a few times. The chain links TRBV27 to TRBJ2-7; TRBD1 might be the D (5 bases). Trimming took off 3 bases at V and 3 bases at J, with 24 bases between the two ends. The CDR3 is 18 amino acids. Germline CDR1 is MNHEY and CDR2 is SMNVEV (reference sequence). CDR3 residues: CASSLVPPGAGPYYEQYF. The DNA for the CDR3 is TGTGCCAGCAGTTTGGTGCCCCCTGGGGCAGGACCTTACTACGAGCAGTACTTC.